This T cell receptor delta chain was found in a study of gamma-delta chains in newborns, infants, children. The V segment lost 3 bases and the J segment 3 bases; nucleotides outside the gene matches: 15. The germline V gene encodes CDR1 GEAIGNYY and CDR2 EKD. The CDR3 length is 19 residues. TCRdb repeated clone calling on the reads with CATT. The sample shows about 9,200 delta-chain clones, under 25% of them seen only once. This clone showed up just a few times. Sequencing was carried out using blood. The sequence was collected from a child who was a newborn, infant or young child, either healthy, febrile or measles-vaccinated (not recorded which). The gene calls are TRDV2 and TRDJ1; 13 nucleotides match TRDD3. In nucleotides, the CDR3 is TGTGCCTGTGACCCTATTCCTGTACTGGGGGATACGTTGGCCGATAAACTCATCTTT. Translation: CACDPIPVLGDTLADKLIF.